The T cell receptor (beta chain) described here comes from a study of cytomegalovirus exposure and HLA in healthy donors. Study-level results: With high specificity and sensitivity, the classifier reportedly diagnosed cytomegalovirus status. In a later analysis, HLA-associated TCR beta chains were more clonally expanded than equally common others.

PCR involved 60 Vbeta and 13 Jbeta primers. The table came from immunoSEQ multiplex PCR; TCRdb's copy has only in-frame clones and leaves some out. Of about 140,000 clones listed, around 80% are singletons. This clone turned up a few times. What it binds is not known. V lost 4 bases to trimming and J lost 8 bases; unmatched junction nucleotides: 12. The CDR3 contains 16 residues. CDR1 and CDR2 from the germline V gene are SGHTA and FQGTGA. The sequencing sample was made of PBMCs. The clonotype comes from a man between 18 and 35 years old in good health and CMV-seropositive. V gene TRBV7-3 combines with J gene TRBJ1-4, with 8 bases lining up with TRBD1. This CDR3 is CASSSPDRGEGEKLFF. The CDR3 DNA sequence: TGTGCCAGCAGCTCCCCAGACAGGGGCGAGGGAGAAAAACTGTTTTTT. Variable domain in full (rest from reference TRBV7-3 and TRBJ1-4): GAGVSQTPSNKVTEKGKYVELRCDPISGHTALYWYRQSLGQGPEFLIYFQGTGAADDSGLPNDRFFAVRPEGSVSTLKIQRTERGDSAVYLCASSSPDRGEGEKLFFGSGTQLSVL.